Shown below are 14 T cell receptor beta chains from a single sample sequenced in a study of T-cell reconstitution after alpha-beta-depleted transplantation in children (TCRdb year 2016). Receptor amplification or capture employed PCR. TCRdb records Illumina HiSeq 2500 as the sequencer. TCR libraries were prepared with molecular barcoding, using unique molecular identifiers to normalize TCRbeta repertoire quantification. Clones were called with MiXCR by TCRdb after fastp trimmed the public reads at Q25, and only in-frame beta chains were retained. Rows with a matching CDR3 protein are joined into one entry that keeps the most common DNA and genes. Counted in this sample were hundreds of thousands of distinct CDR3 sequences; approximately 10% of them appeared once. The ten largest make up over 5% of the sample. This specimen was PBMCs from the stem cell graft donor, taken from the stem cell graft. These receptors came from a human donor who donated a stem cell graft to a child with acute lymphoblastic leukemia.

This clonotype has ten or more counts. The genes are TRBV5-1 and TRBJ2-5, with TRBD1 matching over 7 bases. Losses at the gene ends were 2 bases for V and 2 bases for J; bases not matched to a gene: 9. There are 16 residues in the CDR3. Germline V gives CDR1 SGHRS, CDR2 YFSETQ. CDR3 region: CASSLRPGQMQETQYF. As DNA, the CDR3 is TGCGCCAGCAGCTTAAGACCGGGACAGATGCAAGAGACCCAGTACTTC.

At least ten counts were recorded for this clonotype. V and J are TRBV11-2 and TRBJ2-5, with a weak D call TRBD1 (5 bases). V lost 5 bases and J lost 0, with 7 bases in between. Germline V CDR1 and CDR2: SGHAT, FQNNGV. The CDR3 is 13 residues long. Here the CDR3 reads CASSQGYQETQYF. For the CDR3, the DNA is TGTGCCAGCAGCCAGGGATACCAAGAGACCCAGTACTTC. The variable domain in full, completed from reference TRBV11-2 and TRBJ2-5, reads EAGVAQSPRYKIIEKRQSVAFWCNPISGHATLYWYQQILGQGPKLLIQFQNNGVVDDSQLPKDRFSAERLKGVDSTLKIQPAKLEDSAVYLCASSQGYQETQYFGPGTRLLVL.

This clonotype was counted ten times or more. This CDR3 is CASSWWGGGTDTQYF. CDR3 bases: TGCGCCAGCAGCTGGTGGGGTGGCGGCACAGATACGCAGTATTTT. The J gene is TRBJ2-3, the V gene TRBV5-1, with D unclear. Germline values: CDR1 SGHRS, CDR2 YFSETQ. The CDR3 runs to 15 residues. V gave up 3 bases and J gave up 1 base, with 12 bases separating them. Combining the CDR3 with reference TRBV5-1 and TRBJ2-3 gives the whole variable domain KAGVTQTPRYLIKTRGQQVTLSCSPISGHRSVSWYQQTPGQGLQFLFEYFSETQRNKGNFPGRFSGRQFSNSRSEMNVSTLELGDSALYLCASSWWGGGTDTQYFGPGTRLTVL.

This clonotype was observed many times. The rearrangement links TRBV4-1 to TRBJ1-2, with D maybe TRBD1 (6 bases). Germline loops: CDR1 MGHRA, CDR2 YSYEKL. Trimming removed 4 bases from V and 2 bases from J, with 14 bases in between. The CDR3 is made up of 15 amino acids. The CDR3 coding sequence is TGCGCCAGCAGCCCTCAGCGGGGGGCGAACTATGGCTACACCTTC. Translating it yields CASSPQRGANYGYTF.

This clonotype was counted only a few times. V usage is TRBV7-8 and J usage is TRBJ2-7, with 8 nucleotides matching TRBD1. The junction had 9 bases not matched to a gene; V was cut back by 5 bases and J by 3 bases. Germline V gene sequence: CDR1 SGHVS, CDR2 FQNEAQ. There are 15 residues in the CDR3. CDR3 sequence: CASSHLTGVGYEQYF. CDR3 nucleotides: TGTGCCAGCAGCCATCTGACAGGGGTCGGCTACGAGCAGTACTTC.

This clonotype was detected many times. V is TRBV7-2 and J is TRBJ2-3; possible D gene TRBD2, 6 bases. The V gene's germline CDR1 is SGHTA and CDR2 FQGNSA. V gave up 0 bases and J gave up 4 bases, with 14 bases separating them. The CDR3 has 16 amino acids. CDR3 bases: TGTGCCAGCAGCTTAGCTTCGAGCGCGGGGTCAGATACGCAGTATTTT. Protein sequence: CASSLASSAGSDTQYF.

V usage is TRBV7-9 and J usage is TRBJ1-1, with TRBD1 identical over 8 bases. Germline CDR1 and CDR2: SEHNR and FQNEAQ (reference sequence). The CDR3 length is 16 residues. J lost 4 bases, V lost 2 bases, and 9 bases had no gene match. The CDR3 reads CASSLPGAGGFTEAFF. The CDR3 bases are TGTGCCAGCAGCTTACCGGGGGCAGGGGGCTTCACTGAAGCTTTCTTT.

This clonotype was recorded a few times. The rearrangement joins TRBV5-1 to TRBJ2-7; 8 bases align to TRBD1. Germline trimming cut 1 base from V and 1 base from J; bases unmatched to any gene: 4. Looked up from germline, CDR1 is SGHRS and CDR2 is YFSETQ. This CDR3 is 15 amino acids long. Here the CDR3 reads CASSLLTGGSYEQYF. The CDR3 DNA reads TGCGCCAGCAGCTTGCTCACAGGGGGATCCTACGAGCAGTACTTC. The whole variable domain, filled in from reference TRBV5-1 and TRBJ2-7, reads KAGVTQTPRYLIKTRGQQVTLSCSPISGHRSVSWYQQTPGQGLQFLFEYFSETQRNKGNFPGRFSGRQFSNSRSEMNVSTLELGDSALYLCASSLLTGGSYEQYFGPGTRLTVT.

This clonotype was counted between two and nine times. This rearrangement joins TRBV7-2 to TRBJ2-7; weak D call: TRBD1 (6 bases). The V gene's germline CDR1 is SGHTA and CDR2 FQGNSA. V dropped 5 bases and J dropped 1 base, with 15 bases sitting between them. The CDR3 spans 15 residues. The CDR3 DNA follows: TGTGCCAGCAGCGCCCTGGGGGCTCTTTCCTACGAGCAGTACTTC. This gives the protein CASSALGALSYEQYF.

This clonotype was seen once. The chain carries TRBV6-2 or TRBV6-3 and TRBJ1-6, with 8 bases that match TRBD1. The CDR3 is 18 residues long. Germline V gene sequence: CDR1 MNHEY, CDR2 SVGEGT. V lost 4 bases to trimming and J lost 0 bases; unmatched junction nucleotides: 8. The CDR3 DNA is TGTGCCAGCAGTTCAGGACAGGGCGGGAGCTCCTATAATTCACCCCTCCACTTT. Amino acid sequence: CASSSGQGGSSYNSPLHF.

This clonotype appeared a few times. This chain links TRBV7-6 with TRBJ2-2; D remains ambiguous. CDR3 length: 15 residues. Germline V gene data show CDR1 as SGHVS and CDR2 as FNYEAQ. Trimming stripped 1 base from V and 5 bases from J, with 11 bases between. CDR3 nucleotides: TGTGCCAGCAGCTTAGAGCGACTTTCGACCGGGGAGCTGTTTTTT. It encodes CASSLERLSTGELFF.

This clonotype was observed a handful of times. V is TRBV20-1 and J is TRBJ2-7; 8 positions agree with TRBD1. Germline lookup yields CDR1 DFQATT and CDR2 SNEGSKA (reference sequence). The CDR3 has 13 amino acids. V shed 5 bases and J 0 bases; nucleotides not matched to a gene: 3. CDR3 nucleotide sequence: TGCAGTGCTGGGGACAGGAACTCCTACGAGCAGTACTTC. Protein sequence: CSAGDRNSYEQYF.

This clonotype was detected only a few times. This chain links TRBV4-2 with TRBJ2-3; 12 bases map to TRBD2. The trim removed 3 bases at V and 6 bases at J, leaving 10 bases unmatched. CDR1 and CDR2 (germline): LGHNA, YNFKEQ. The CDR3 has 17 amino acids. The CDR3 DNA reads TGTGCCAGCAGCCAGGGAACAGGACTAGCGGGGTCCGATACGCAGTATTTT. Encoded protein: CASSQGTGLAGSDTQYF.

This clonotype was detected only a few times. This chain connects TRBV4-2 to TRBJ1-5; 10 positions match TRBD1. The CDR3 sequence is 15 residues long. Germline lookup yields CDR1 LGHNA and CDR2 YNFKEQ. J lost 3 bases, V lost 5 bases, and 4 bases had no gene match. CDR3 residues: CASSSGQGNNQPQHF. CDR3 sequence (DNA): TGTGCCAGCAGCTCGGGACAGGGGAACAATCAGCCCCAGCATTTT.